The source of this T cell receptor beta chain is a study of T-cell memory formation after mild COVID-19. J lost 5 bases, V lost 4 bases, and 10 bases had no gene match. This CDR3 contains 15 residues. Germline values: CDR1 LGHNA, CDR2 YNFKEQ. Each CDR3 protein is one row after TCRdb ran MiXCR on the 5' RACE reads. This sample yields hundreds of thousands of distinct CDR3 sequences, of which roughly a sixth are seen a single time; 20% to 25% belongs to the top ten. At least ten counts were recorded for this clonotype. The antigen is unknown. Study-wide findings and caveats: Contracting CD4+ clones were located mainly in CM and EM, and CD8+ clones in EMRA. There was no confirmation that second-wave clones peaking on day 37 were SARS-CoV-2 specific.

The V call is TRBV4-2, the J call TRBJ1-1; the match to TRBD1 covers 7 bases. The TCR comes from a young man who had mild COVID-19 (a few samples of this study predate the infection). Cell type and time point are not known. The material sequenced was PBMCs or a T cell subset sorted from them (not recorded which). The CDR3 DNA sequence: TGTGCCAGCAGCCGACGGGACAGACAGTATACTGAAGCTTTCTTT. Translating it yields CASSRRDRQYTEAFF.